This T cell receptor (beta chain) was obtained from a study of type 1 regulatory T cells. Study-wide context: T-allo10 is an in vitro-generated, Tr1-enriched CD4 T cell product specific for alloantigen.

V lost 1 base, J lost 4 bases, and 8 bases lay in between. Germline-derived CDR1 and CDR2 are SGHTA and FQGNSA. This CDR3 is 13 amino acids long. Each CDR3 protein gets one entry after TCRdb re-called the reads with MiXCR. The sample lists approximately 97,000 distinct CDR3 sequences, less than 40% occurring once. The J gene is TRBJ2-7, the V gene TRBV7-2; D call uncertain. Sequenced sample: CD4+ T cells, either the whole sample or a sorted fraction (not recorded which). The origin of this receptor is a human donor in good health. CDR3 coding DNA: TGTGCCAGCAGCTTAGGGATAGATTACGAGCAGTACTTC. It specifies CASSLGIDYEQYF.